The 30 T cell receptor beta chains reported below all come from one sample, sequenced in a study of blood T cell repertoires in COVID-19. The repertoire was sequenced with immunoSEQ multiplex PCR; TCRdb's copy has only in-frame clones and lacks some. Of approximately 380,000 clones in the sample, 75% to 90% were seen once. Sequenced material: peripheral blood. These receptors all come from a woman between 18 and 29 years old with acute or convalescent COVID-19.

The gene calls are TRBV6-6 and TRBJ2-7; a weak D match, TRBD1 (5 bases). Per the germline V gene, CDR1 is MNHNY and CDR2 is SVGAGI (reference sequence). The CDR3 is 14 amino acids. The ends were cut back, 0 bases at V and 4 bases at J, with 10 bases in the middle. The CDR3 sequence: CASSYSDRTYEQYF. CDR3 nucleotides: TGTGCCAGCAGTTACTCCGACAGAACTTACGAGCAGTACTTC.

The V and J genes are TRBV19 and TRBJ2-1, with D unresolved. Germline-derived CDR1 and CDR2 are LNHDA and SQIVND (reference sequence). The length of the CDR3 is 15 residues. Deletions cut 5 bases from V and 0 bases from J, with 11 bases between. The chain's CDR3 is CASSVQWSSYNEQFF. For the CDR3, the DNA is TGTGCCAGTAGTGTTCAATGGAGCTCCTACAATGAGCAGTTCTTC.

This clone was seen more than once but under ten times. The V gene is TRBV7-3, the J gene TRBJ1-1, with D hard to call. Trimming shortened V by 1 base and J by 4 bases, and 13 bases separated the two germline ends. CDR3 length: 15 residues. Looked up from germline, CDR1 is SGHTA and CDR2 is FQGTGA. DNA of the CDR3: TGTGCCAGCAGCTTAATGAGCACGGAGGGCACTGAAGCTTTCTTT. This translates into CASSLMSTEGTEAFF. The whole variable domain, remainder taken from reference TRBV7-3 and TRBJ1-1, is GAGVSQTPSNKVTEKGKYVELRCDPISGHTALYWYRQSLGQGPEFLIYFQGTGAADDSGLPNDRFFAVRPEGSVSTLKIQRTERGDSAVYLCASSLMSTEGTEAFFGQGTRLTVV.

The gene calls are TRBV10-2 and TRBJ1-6; perhaps TRBD1 as D (5 bases). This CDR3 has 17 amino acids. CDR1 and CDR2 (germline): WSHSY, SAAADI. Between the trimmed V and J ends, which lost 5 bases and 8 bases, there was a span of 22 bases. DNA for the CDR3: TGCGCCAGCAGTTCTACCTTAGAGGGGACTGTCTATTCACCCCTCCACTTT. This codes for CASSSTLEGTVYSPLHF.

This rearrangement joins TRBV30 to TRBJ1-1, with 7 nucleotides matching TRBD1. V lost 4 bases and J lost 0; bases outside the gene matches: 8. Germline V gene lookup returns CDR1 GTSNPN and CDR2 SVGIG (reference sequence). CDR3 size: 15 residues. The CDR3 reads CAWKPTGSMNTEAFF. In DNA, the CDR3 is TGTGCCTGGAAACCGACAGGGTCCATGAACACTGAAGCTTTCTTT.

V gene TRBV5-6 combines with J gene TRBJ1-5; 9 positions match TRBD1. This CDR3 comprises 15 residues. The V gene end was trimmed by 5 bases and the J gene end by 1 base; junction bases not matched to a gene: 4. CDR1 and CDR2 from the germline V gene are SGHDT and YYEEEE. The CDR3 coding sequence is TGTGCCAGCAGTTCCGGGACAGGGAGCAATCAGCCCCAGCATTTT. Amino acid sequence: CASSSGTGSNQPQHF.

This chain joins TRBV10-3 and TRBJ2-2; D might be TRBD1 (6 bases). CDR1 is ENHRY and CDR2 is SYGVKD in the germline V gene. This CDR3 spans 14 amino acids. V lost 6 bases, J lost 4 bases, and 12 bases lay in between. In DNA form, the CDR3 reads TGTGCCATCAGACCCGGGACAACCACCGGGGAGCTGTTTTTT. This sequence encodes CAIRPGTTTGELFF.

The chain is built from TRBV11-2 and TRBJ1-6; D gene unclear. CDR3 size: 15 residues. V shed 5 bases and J shed 1 base, with 9 bases lying between them. CDR1 and CDR2 from the germline V gene are SGHAT and FQNNGV. The DNA of the CDR3 is TGTGCCAGCAGCCCGGAGAAGTCCTATAATTCACCCCTCCACTTT. Its protein product is CASSPEKSYNSPLHF.

The genes are TRBV7-3 and TRBJ2-6; 9 bases are shared with TRBD2. The V gene's germline CDR1 is SGHTA and CDR2 FQGTGA. V lost 4 bases and J lost 4; bases outside the gene matches: 8. CDR3 size: 17 residues. The CDR3 loop is CASSSSSLAGGANVLTF. The CDR3 bases are TGTGCCAGCAGCTCCTCCAGCCTAGCGGGAGGGGCCAACGTCCTGACTTTC.

This chain links TRBV7-3 with TRBJ2-1; 7 nucleotides line up with TRBD1. The germline V gene has CDR1 SGHTA and CDR2 FQGTGA. With V trimmed by 6 bases and J by 8 bases, 10 bases remained unmatched. The CDR3 has 14 amino acids. Here the CDR3 reads CASRIAGTAHEQFF. DNA for the CDR3: TGTGCCAGCAGGATCGCCGGGACAGCCCATGAGCAGTTCTTC.

This clone was detected a few times. The V gene is TRBV6-5, the J gene TRBJ1-5; TRBD1 might be the D (6 bases). Germline values: CDR1 MNHEY, CDR2 SVGAGI. The V and J ends lost 5 bases and 4 bases respectively, with 15 bases between them. CDR3 length equals 15 residues. CDR3 sequence reads: CASSLEPGQNQPQHF. CDR3 sequence (DNA): TGTGCCAGCAGTCTAGAGCCGGGACAAAATCAGCCCCAGCATTTT.

This rearrangement joins TRBV19 to TRBJ1-1; D is possibly TRBD1 (6 bases). The CDR3 length is 17 residues. Per the germline V gene, CDR1 is LNHDA and CDR2 is SQIVND (reference sequence). V was clipped by 4 bases and J by 2 bases, with 20 bases between them. The CDR3 spells CASSSRGGERKNTEAFF. The DNA of the CDR3 is TGTGCCAGTAGTAGCCGAGGGGGGGAACGAAAAAACACTGAAGCTTTCTTT.

V usage is TRBV6-1 and J usage is TRBJ1-5, with D possibly TRBD1 on 5 matching bases. The CDR3 runs 15 residues. Deletions cut 3 bases from V and 4 bases from J, with 13 bases between. Germline V lookup: CDR1 MNHNS, CDR2 SASEGT. CDR3 loop: CASSDGLGGNQPQHF. The CDR3 nucleotides are TGTGCCAGCAGTGACGGGTTGGGGGGAAATCAGCCCCAGCATTTT.

CDR3 loop: CAWTQGAGTLTPLHF. The CDR3 DNA reads as TGTGCCTGGACCCAGGGGGCAGGGACGTTAACACCCCTCCACTTT. The gene calls are TRBV30 and TRBJ1-6; 8 bases line up with TRBD1. J lost 11 bases, V lost 4 bases, and 13 bases had no gene match. Germline CDR1 GTSNPN, CDR2 SVGIG (reference sequence). There are 15 residues in the CDR3.

The chain uses TRBV3-1 (or the pseudogene TRBV3-2) and TRBJ2-1, with 10 bases lining up with TRBD1. The germline V gene has CDR1 LGHDT and CDR2 YNNKEL (reference sequence). This CDR3 has 19 residues. V lost 5 bases to trimming and J lost 4 bases; unmatched junction nucleotides: 17. CDR3 loop: CASSKHGGERTGGYNEQFF. The CDR3 coding sequence is TGTGCCAGCAGCAAACACGGCGGTGAGAGGACAGGGGGATACAATGAGCAGTTCTTC.

This chain uses TRBV5-1 with TRBJ2-7, with 8 positions matching TRBD1. The trim removed 5 bases at V and 8 bases at J, leaving 9 bases unmatched. This CDR3 comprises 13 residues. Germline V gene sequence: CDR1 SGHRS, CDR2 YFSETQ. CDR3 in DNA: TGCGCCAGCAGTCTAGAAGGACAGGGCCAGCAGTACTTC. Protein: CASSLEGQGQQYF.

The chain links TRBV27 to TRBJ2-3, with D uncertain. V lost 2 bases and J lost 4, with 7 bases in between. Germline assignment: CDR1 MNHEY and CDR2 SMNVEV (reference sequence). CDR3 length equals 13 residues. The CDR3 DNA is TGTGCCAGCAGTTTAGTTGTCTCAGATACGCAGTATTTT. Encoded protein: CASSLVVSDTQYF.

The sample holds one count of this clone. V is TRBV2 and J is TRBJ2-5, with no clear D. CDR1 and CDR2 (germline): SNHLY, FYNNEI. V lost 3 bases to trimming and J lost 4 bases, with 9 bases between them. The CDR3 has 13 residues. The CDR3: CASSDYLSETQYF. CDR3 coding DNA: TGTGCCAGCAGTGACTATCTGTCAGAGACCCAGTACTTC.

The chain carries TRBV27 and TRBJ2-1; TRBD1 agrees at 10 bases. CDR1 is MNHEY, CDR2 SMNVEV, per germline (reference sequence). V was clipped by 6 bases and J by 7 bases; unmatched bases: 9. This CDR3 has 15 residues. DNA of the CDR3: TGTGCCAGCAGCTACGGACAGGGGGGTGGGAATGAGCAGTTCTTC. It yields the protein CASSYGQGGGNEQFF.

The genes are TRBV28 and TRBJ1-5; no clear D. V dropped 4 bases and J dropped 1 base, with 29 bases sitting between them. This CDR3 region has 21 residues. CDR1 MDHEN and CDR2 SYDVKM come from the germline V gene. Here the CDR3 DNA reads TGTGCCAGCAGTTCGAACGACATGGTTCCTAGGCATGCGGGGAGCAATCAGCCCCAGCATTTT. Residues: CASSSNDMVPRHAGSNQPQHF.

The CDR3 sequence: CASSLGTGVGGYTF. CDR3 bases: TGCGCCAGCAGCTTGGGGACAGGGGTCGGTGGCTACACCTTC. The gene calls are TRBV5-1 and TRBJ1-2; 9 bases fit TRBD1. Germline-derived CDR1 and CDR2 are SGHRS and YFSETQ. Trimming took 0 bases from V and 7 from J; bases not matched to a gene: 4. This CDR3 comprises 14 residues.

The V and J genes are TRBV27 and TRBJ2-7; TRBD2 is a possible D gene (6 bases). V was shortened by 8 bases and J by 3 bases, with 17 bases between the two germline ends. Looked up from germline, CDR1 is MNHEY and CDR2 is SMNVEV (reference sequence). The CDR3 runs to 14 residues. CDR3 nucleotides: TGTGCCAGCGCGGTCGGAGGGCCGATCTACGAGCAGTACTTC. Amino acid sequence: CASAVGGPIYEQYF.

The chain joins TRBV20-1 to TRBJ2-2, with D possibly matching TRBD1 (5 bases). The CDR3 loop spans 14 amino acids. V lost 3 bases to trimming and J lost 3 bases, with 11 bases between them. The germline gives CDR1 DFQATT, CDR2 SNEGSKA (reference sequence). The CDR3 is CSASQGADTGELFF. For the CDR3, the DNA is TGCAGTGCTAGTCAAGGGGCGGACACCGGGGAGCTGTTTTTT.

To note about this clone: Other DNA sequences within the sample encode an identical CDR3. The chain uses TRBV5-6 and TRBJ2-7; the D is unclear. The CDR3 sequence is 12 residues long. Trimming pared 1 base from V and 2 bases from J, leaving 4 bases between. Germline CDR1 is SGHDT and CDR2 is YYEEEE. CDR3 region: CASSLTAYEQYF. The CDR3 coding sequence is TGTGCCAGCAGCTTGACAGCCTACGAGCAGTACTTC.

The chain recombines TRBV5-1 with TRBJ1-1; 9 nucleotides line up with TRBD1. The junction had 7 bases not matched to a gene; V was cut back by 4 bases and J by 0 bases. CDR3 size: 16 residues. Germline values: CDR1 SGHRS, CDR2 YFSETQ. CDR3 DNA sequence: TGCGCCAGCAGCGCCGGGACAGGGTACATGAACACTGAAGCTTTCTTT. It translates to CASSAGTGYMNTEAFF.

The V call is TRBV19, the J call TRBJ2-4; D is possibly TRBD1 (6 bases). CDR3 size: 16 residues. From germline, CDR1 is LNHDA and CDR2 SQIVND (reference sequence). V lost 3 bases and J 0 bases, leaving 12 bases between the germline ends. The CDR3: CASSIAKQGAKNIQYF. CDR3 coding DNA: TGTGCCAGTAGTATCGCCAAACAGGGAGCCAAAAACATTCAGTACTTC.

The chain carries TRBV24-1 and TRBJ2-7; TRBD1 matches at 10 bases. The V gene's germline CDR1 is KGHDR and CDR2 SFDVKD. V lost 9 bases and J lost 5; bases outside the gene matches: 6. The CDR3 extends over 13 amino acids. The CDR3 sequence: CATGGTGDHEQYF. DNA of the CDR3: TGTGCCACCGGCGGGACAGGGGACCACGAGCAGTACTTC.

This chain joins TRBV6-1 and TRBJ2-6; tentatively, D is TRBD1 (6 bases). The ends were cut back, 2 bases at V and 0 bases at J, with 26 bases in the middle. The CDR3 contains 22 residues. CDR1 MNHNS and CDR2 SASEGT come from the germline V gene. The DNA of the CDR3 is TGTGCCAGCAGTGAACGGGACACCGTTCCTGGACTCGTCGTCTCTGGGGCCAACGTCCTGACTTTC. Translating gives CASSERDTVPGLVVSGANVLTF.

The gene calls are TRBV11-2 and TRBJ1-6; the D gene is possibly TRBD1 (5 bases). The germline V and J ends were trimmed by 5 bases and 7 bases, with 12 bases remaining between them. The germline V gene encodes CDR1 SGHAT and CDR2 FQNNGV. This CDR3 is 14 amino acids long. In DNA, the CDR3 is TGTGCCAGCAGCCCCGGGGGTTCCAATTCACCCCTCCACTTT. It specifies CASSPGGSNSPLHF.

The CDR3 sequence: CASSAGGVQLDEKLFF. Written as DNA, the CDR3 is TGCGCCAGCAGCGCGGGAGGTGTACAGCTAGATGAAAAACTGTTTTTT. J is TRBJ1-4 and V is TRBV5-1; D unclear. The CDR3 is 16 residues long. V lost 4 bases to trimming and J lost 6 bases, with 19 bases between them. The V gene's germline CDR1 is SGHRS and CDR2 YFSETQ.